The 4 T cell receptor beta chains below were found in one sample sequenced in a study of blood T cell repertoires in COVID-19. Measured with immunoSEQ multiplex PCR; TCRdb has only the in-frame clones, and not every one. This sample has about 260,000 clones, with 84% found just once. Sequenced sample: peripheral blood. These TCRs come from a man aged 55-75 years with acute or convalescent COVID-19.

A few counts support this clone. The V gene is TRBV7-8, the J gene TRBJ2-1; a possible D gene is TRBD2 (6 bases). CDR1 SGHVS and CDR2 FQNEAQ come from the germline V gene. The CDR3 is 14 amino acids. V was trimmed by 8 bases and J by 3 bases, leaving 14 bases between them. The CDR3 loop is CASGTGGYYNEQFF. The CDR3, as DNA: TGTGCCAGCGGCACTGGGGGGTACTACAATGAGCAGTTCTTC.

V gene TRBV18 combines with J gene TRBJ2-7; TRBD2 matches at 7 bases. Germline V gene data show CDR1 as KGHSH and CDR2 as LQKENI. The V and J ends lost 3 bases and 3 bases, in that order; junction bases with no gene match: 8. The CDR3 is 15 residues long. CDR3 coding DNA: TGTGCCAGCTCACCTTTCCCTAGCGGACGCTACGAGCAGTACTTC. It codes for CASSPFPSGRYEQYF.

The chain is built from TRBV11-2 and TRBJ1-1, with D possibly being TRBD1 (6 bases). The CDR3 runs 15 residues. The V gene's germline CDR1 is SGHAT and CDR2 FQNNGV. The V and J ends lost 0 bases and 4 bases respectively, with 12 bases between them. CDR3 residues: CASSLDHQGLTEAFF. DNA of the CDR3: TGTGCCAGCAGCTTAGATCACCAGGGGCTCACTGAAGCTTTCTTT. Using reference TRBV11-2 and TRBJ1-1 for the parts outside the CDR3, the full variable domain is EAGVAQSPRYKIIEKRQSVAFWCNPISGHATLYWYQQILGQGPKLLIQFQNNGVVDDSQLPKDRFSAERLKGVDSTLKIQPAKLEDSAVYLCASSLDHQGLTEAFFGQGTRLTVV.

This clone was seen a few times. The V gene is TRBV6-5, the J gene TRBJ2-7, with TRBD2 as a possible D gene (5 bases). This CDR3 spans 10 amino acids. The germline V gene encodes CDR1 MNHEY and CDR2 SVGAGI. Trimming left V 7 bases short and J 7 bases short, with 8 bases between. The CDR3 nucleotides read TGTGCCAGCACCCCGGGGGAGCAGTACTTC. Amino acids: CASTPGEQYF.